Reported below is one T cell receptor (beta chain). The target antigen is unknown. The sample comes from a study of blood T cells in healthy people across ages. Looking at the study overall: Capture by template switching was about one barcoded beta molecule per two T cells. Study-wide results and caveats: Conclusively comparing naive with antigen-experienced cells was impossible with unsorted PBMCs. A roughly linear age-dependent decrease characterized TCR beta diversity per million T cells.

This CDR3 has 13 amino acids. Germline lookup yields CDR1 GTSNPN and CDR2 SVGIG (reference sequence). The V segment lost 6 bases and the J segment 3 bases; nucleotides outside the gene matches: 8. Primed by a sample-barcoded 5' primer and a J-beta primer mix, a second PCR proceeded for 7 to 11 cycles. TCRdb used MiXCR to reprocess the 5' RACE reads, holding one entry per CDR3 protein. The sample has about 650,000 distinct CDR3 sequences; about 51% are singletons. The receptor was derived from a woman over 75 in good health. Sequencing was done on a sample of blood. The chain joins TRBV30 to TRBJ2-7; 7 bases map to TRBD1. This CDR3 reads CACAPTGNYEQYF. CDR3 nucleotide sequence: TGTGCCTGCGCCCCGACAGGGAACTACGAGCAGTACTTC.